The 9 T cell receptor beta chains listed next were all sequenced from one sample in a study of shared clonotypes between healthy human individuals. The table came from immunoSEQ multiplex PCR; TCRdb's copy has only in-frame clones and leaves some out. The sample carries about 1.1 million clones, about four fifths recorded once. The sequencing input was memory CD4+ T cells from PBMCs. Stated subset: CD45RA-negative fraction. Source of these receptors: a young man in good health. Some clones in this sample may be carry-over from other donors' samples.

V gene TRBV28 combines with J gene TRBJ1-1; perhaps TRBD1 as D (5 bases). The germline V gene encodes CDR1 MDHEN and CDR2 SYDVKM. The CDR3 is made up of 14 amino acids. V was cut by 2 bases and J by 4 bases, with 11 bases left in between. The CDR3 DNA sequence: TGTGCCAGCAGTTTACGGGGGTTGGGCACTGAAGCTTTCTTT. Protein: CASSLRGLGTEAFF.

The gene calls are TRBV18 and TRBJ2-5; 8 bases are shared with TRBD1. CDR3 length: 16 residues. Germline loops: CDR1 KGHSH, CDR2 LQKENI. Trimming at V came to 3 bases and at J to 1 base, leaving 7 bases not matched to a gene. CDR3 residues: CASSPTGAGLQETQYF. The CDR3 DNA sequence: TGTGCCAGCTCACCGACAGGGGCCGGGCTCCAAGAGACCCAGTACTTC.

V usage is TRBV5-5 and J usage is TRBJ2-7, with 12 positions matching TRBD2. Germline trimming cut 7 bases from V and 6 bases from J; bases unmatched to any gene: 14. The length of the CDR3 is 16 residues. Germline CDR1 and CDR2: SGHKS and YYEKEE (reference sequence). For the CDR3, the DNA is TGTGCCAGCCGAAACCGTCTAGCGGGAGGGCCCGGCGAGCAGTACTTC. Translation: CASRNRLAGGPGEQYF. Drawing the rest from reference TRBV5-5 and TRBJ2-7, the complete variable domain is DAGVTQSPTHLIKTRGQQVTLRCSPISGHKSVSWYQQVLGQGPQFIFQYYEKEERGRGNFPDRFSARQFPNYSSELNVNALLLGDSALYLCASRNRLAGGPGEQYFGPGTRLTVT.

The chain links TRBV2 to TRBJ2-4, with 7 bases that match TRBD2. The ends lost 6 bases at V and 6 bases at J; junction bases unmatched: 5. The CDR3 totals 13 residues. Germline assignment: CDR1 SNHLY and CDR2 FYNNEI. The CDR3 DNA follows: TGTGCCAGCAGAGCCGGGACTATAAACATTCAGTACTTC. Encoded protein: CASRAGTINIQYF.

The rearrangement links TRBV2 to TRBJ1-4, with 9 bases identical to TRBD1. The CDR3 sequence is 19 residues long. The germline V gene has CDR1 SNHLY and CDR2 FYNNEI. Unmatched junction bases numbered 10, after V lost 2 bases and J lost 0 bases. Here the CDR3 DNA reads TGTGCCAGCAGTGAATCGAATCGGGACAGGGTTTCAACTAATGAAAAACTGTTTTTT. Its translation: CASSESNRDRVSTNEKLFF.

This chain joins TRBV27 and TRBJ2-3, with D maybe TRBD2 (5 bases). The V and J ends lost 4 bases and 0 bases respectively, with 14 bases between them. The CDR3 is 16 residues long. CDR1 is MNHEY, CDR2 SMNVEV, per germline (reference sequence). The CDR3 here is CASSSSLAASTDTQYF. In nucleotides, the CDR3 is TGTGCCAGCAGTTCGTCCCTAGCAGCTAGCACAGATACGCAGTATTTT.

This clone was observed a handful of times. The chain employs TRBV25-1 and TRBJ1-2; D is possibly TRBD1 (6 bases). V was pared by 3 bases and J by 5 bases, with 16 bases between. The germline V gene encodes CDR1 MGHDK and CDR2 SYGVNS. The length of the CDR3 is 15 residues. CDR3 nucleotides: TGTGCCAGCAGTGAGGGGGACGGGACAAAATATGGCTACACCTTC. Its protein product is CASSEGDGTKYGYTF.

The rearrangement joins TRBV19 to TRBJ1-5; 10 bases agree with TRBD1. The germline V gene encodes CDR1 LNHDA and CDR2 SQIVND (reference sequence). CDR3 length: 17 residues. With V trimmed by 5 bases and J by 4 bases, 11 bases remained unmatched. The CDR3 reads CASSLSNRDRGNQPQHF. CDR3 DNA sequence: TGTGCCAGTAGTTTAAGCAACCGGGACAGGGGAAATCAGCCCCAGCATTTT.

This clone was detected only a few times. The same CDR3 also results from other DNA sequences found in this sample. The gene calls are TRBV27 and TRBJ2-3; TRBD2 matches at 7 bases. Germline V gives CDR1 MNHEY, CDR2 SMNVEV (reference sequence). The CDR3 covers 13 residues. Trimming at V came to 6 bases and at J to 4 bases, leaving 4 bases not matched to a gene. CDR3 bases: TGTGCCAGCAGCCGTCGGGGGGCAGATACGCAGTATTTT. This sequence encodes CASSRRGADTQYF.